Reported below is one T cell receptor beta chain. The antigen is not known. Germline V gene data show CDR1 as SGHDT and CDR2 as YYEEEE. The trim removed 4 bases at V and 2 bases at J, leaving 6 bases unmatched. This CDR3 is 14 amino acids long. The data stem from a study of Graves' ophthalmopathy and Graves' hyperthyroidism. Findings and limits, study-wide: Ophthalmopathy cases were distinguished from stable hyperthyroidism by a 13-signature model, reaching around 88% sensitivity and roughly 81% specificity.

From RNA, the CDR3 regions of TCR beta chains were amplified and sequenced. The workflow started with a first-round RT-PCR run with HTBI primers and then moved on to a second-round multiplex PCR. TCRdb analysed the multiplex PCR reads with MiXCR anew, one entry per CDR3 protein. In the table there are 40,000 to 50,000 distinct CDR3 sequences, roughly half of which are singletons. This clonotype originated in an adult man with Graves' ophthalmopathy. J is TRBJ2-7 and V is TRBV5-6, with 7 nucleotides matching TRBD2. The sequenced material came from peripheral blood. The CDR3 spells CASSGGVGTYEQYF. The CDR3 DNA is TGTGCCAGCAGCGGGGGGGTGGGGACCTACGAGCAGTACTTC.